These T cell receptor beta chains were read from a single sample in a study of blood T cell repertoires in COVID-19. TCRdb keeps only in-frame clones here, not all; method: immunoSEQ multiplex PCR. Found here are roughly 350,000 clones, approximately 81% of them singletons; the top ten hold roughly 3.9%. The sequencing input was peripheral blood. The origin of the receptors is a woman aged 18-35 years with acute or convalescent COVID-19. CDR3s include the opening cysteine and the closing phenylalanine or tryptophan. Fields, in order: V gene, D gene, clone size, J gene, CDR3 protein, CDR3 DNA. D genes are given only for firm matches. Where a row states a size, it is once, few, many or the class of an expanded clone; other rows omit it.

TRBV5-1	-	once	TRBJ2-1	CASSSYNEQFF	TGCGCCAGCAGCTCGTACAATGAGCAGTTCTTC
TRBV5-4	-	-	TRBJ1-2	CASSLLDKGGYTF	TGTGCCAGCAGCTTGTTGGATAAGGGGGGCTACACCTTC
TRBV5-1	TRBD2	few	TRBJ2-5	CASSFSGGVQETQYF	TGCGCCAGCAGCTTTAGCGGGGGGGTCCAAGAGACCCAGTACTTC
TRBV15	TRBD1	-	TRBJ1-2	CATSTADRSESYTF	TGTGCCACCAGCACCGCGGACAGGAGCGAGAGCTACACCTTC
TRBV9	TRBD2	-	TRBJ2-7	CASSPWSGTSGRGYEQYF	TGTGCCAGCAGCCCCTGGTCCGGGACTAGCGGGAGAGGGTACGAGCAGTACTTC
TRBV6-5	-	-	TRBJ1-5	CASSTYAGANQPQHF	TGTGCCAGCAGCACCTACGCAGGGGCTAATCAGCCCCAGCATTTT
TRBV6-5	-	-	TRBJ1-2	CASSFMSGGYTF	TGTGCCAGCAGCTTCATGTCCGGGGGCTACACCTTC
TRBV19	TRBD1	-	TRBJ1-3	CASSIARTGRGGNTIYF	TGTGCCAGTAGTATTGCTCGGACAGGGAGAGGTGGAAACACCATATATTTT
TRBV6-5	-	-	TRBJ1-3	CASSYIGTSGNTIYF	TGTGCCAGCAGCTACATTGGGACATCTGGAAACACCATATATTTT
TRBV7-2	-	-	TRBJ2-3	CASSSTRGTDTQYF	TGTGCCAGCAGCTCGACTAGAGGTACAGATACGCAGTATTTT
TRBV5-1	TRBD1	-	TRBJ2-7	CASSILVTGGSYEQYF	TGCGCCAGCAGCATCCTGGTTACAGGGGGATCCTACGAGCAGTACTTC
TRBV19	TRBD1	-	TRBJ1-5	CASRTGVSNQPQHF	TGTGCCAGTAGGACAGGGGTTAGCAATCAGCCCCAGCATTTT
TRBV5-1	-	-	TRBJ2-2	CASSLGLNTGELFF	TGCGCCAGCAGCCTGGGACTTAACACCGGGGAGCTGTTTTTT
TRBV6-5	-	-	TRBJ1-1	CASRAGAVAFF	TGTGCCAGCAGAGCGGGAGCTGTGGCTTTCTTT
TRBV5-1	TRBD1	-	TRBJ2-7	CASSFESGTAYEQYF	TGCGCCAGCAGCTTTGAGTCCGGGACAGCCTACGAGCAGTACTTC
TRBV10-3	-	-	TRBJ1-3	CAISESPGTGNTIYF	TGTGCCATCAGTGAGTCGCCCGGGACAGGAAACACCATATATTTT
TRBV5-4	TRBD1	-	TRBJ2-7	CASSWGQGAEQYF	TGTGCCAGCAGCTGGGGACAGGGTGCCGAGCAGTACTTC
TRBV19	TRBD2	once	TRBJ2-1	CASSTMTSGVWNEQFF	TGTGCCAGTAGTACCATGACTAGCGGGGTTTGGAATGAGCAGTTCTTC
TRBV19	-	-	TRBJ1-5	CASSISPRNRDQQPQHF	TGTGCCAGTAGTATATCCCCAAGGAACAGGGACCAACAGCCCCAGCATTTT
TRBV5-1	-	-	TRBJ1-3	CASSASGDAGNTIYF	TGCGCCAGCAGCGCCTCAGGGGACGCCGGAAACACCATATATTTT